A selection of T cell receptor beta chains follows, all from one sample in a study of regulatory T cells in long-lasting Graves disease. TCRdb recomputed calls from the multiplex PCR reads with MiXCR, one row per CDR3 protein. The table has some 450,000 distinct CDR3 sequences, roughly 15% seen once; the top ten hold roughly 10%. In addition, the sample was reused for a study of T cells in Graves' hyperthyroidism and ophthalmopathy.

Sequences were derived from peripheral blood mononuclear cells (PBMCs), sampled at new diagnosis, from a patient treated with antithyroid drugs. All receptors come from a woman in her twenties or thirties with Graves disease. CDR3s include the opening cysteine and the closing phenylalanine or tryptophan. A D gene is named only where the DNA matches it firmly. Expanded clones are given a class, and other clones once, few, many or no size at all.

CSVEEQTGGVDEQYF TGCAGCGTTGAAGAGCAGACAGGGGGAGTCGACGAGCAGTACTTC TRBD1 TRBV29-1 few TRBJ2-7
CSARDHRGHTIYF TGCAGTGCTAGAGATCACAGGGGTCACACCATATATTTT TRBD1 TRBV20-1 many TRBJ1-3
CASRPTGTGATWPQHF TGTGCCAGTAGACCTACAGGGACAGGGGCTACTTGGCCCCAGCATTTT TRBD1 TRBV19 - TRBJ1-5
CASNIHRVSNEQFF TGTGCCAGCAATATCCACAGGGTTTCAAATGAGCAGTTCTTC - TRBV12-3/TRBV12-4 - TRBJ2-1
CAISVGEGTNEKLFF TGTGCCATCAGTGTTGGGGAGGGGACAAATGAAAAACTGTTTTTT - TRBV10-3 many TRBJ1-4
CASSLAENTDTQYF TGTGCCAGCAGTTTAGCGGAGAACACAGATACGCAGTATTTT - TRBV6-4 many TRBJ2-3
CASPKTGGNERDTQYF TGCGCCAGCCCAAAGACAGGGGGCAATGAAAGAGATACGCAGTATTTT TRBD1 TRBV10-1 few TRBJ2-3
CASSIRNIKNSPLHF TGTGCCAGCAGTATTCGGAATATCAAGAATTCACCCCTCCACTTT - TRBV12-3/TRBV12-4 many TRBJ1-6
CASSFSPRGRRYNEQFF TGTGCCAGCAGCTTTTCCCCGCGGGGGCGACGGTACAATGAGCAGTTCTTC - TRBV7-9 many TRBJ2-1
CASSQEDSRSTDTQYF TGCGCCAGCAGCCAAGAAGACAGCCGAAGCACAGATACGCAGTATTTT - TRBV4-3 few TRBJ2-3
CASTLGGTRGNEQFF TGTGCCAGCACCCTGGGAGGGACTAGGGGTAATGAGCAGTTCTTC TRBD2 TRBV28 - TRBJ2-1
CASSLRLDEQFF TGTGCCAGCAGCTTGCGGTTGGATGAGCAGTTCTTC - TRBV12-3/TRBV12-4 - TRBJ2-1
CASSSRGGGTDTQYF TGTGCCAGCAGTTCTCGTGGGGGGGGAACAGATACGCAGTATTTT TRBD2 TRBV6-5 many TRBJ2-3
CASSLVGQNTEAFF TGCGCCAGCAGCTTAGTGGGGCAGAACACTGAAGCTTTCTTT - TRBV5-1 few TRBJ1-1
CASSVGGGGGYGYTF TGTGCCAGCAGCGTAGGTGGAGGGGGTGGCTATGGCTACACCTTC - TRBV9 many TRBJ1-2
CASSHPPQDTQYF TGCGCCAGCAGCCATCCCCCTCAGGATACGCAGTATTTT - TRBV4-1 - TRBJ2-3
CASSLAGLTSTDTQYF TGTGCCAGCAGCTTAGCCGGACTTACTAGCACAGATACGCAGTATTTT - TRBV7-2 many TRBJ2-3
CAWNVLAEETQYF TGTGCCTGGAATGTACTAGCGGAAGAGACCCAGTACTTC TRBD2 TRBV30 many TRBJ2-5
CASGWSGRANYGYTF TGTGCCAGCGGCTGGAGTGGGCGAGCTAACTATGGCTACACCTTC - TRBV27 many TRBJ1-2
CASSLGGATTDTQYF TGTGCCAGCAGCTTAGGGGGAGCAACCACAGATACGCAGTATTTT - TRBV7-3 once TRBJ2-3
CSVDAGQGSYGYTF TGCAGCGTTGATGCTGGACAGGGAAGCTATGGCTACACCTTC TRBD1 TRBV29-1 many TRBJ1-2
CASSRTRDSPTEQYF TGTGCCAGCAGTCGCACCCGGGACAGCCCAACGGAGCAGTACTTC TRBD1 TRBV6-1 many TRBJ2-7
CASSSLGLAGGEYF TGTGCCAGCAGTTCCCTCGGACTAGCGGGGGGGGAGTACTTC TRBD2 TRBV28 many TRBJ2-7
CSARLPGLAVYEQYF TGCAGTGCTAGGTTACCGGGACTAGCGGTCTACGAGCAGTACTTC TRBD2 TRBV20-1 many TRBJ2-7
CASSFGSTKNIQYF TGTGCCAGCAGTTTTGGGTCTACCAAAAACATTCAGTACTTC - TRBV28 many TRBJ2-4
CASSLQIPATDTQYF TGTGCCAGCAGTTTACAAATTCCAGCCACAGATACGCAGTATTTT - TRBV2 many TRBJ2-3
CASSTGTGSYEQYF TGTGCCAGCAGTACAGGGACAGGCTCCTACGAGCAGTACTTC TRBD1 TRBV27 many TRBJ2-7
CSVVSPRGKNIQYF TGCAGCGTTGTAAGTCCCCGGGGGAAAAACATTCAGTACTTC - TRBV29-1 few TRBJ2-4
CASSAGGDYEQYF TGTGCCAGCTCGGCGGGGGGGGACTACGAGCAGTACTTC TRBD2 TRBV18 many TRBJ2-7
CASTTGGLAKNIQYF TGTGCCAGCACCACAGGGGGCCTAGCCAAAAACATTCAGTACTTC TRBD1 TRBV6-1 many TRBJ2-4
CASGLALGTERNTEAFF TGTGCTAGTGGTTTGGCCCTGGGGACAGAGCGGAACACTGAAGCTTTCTTT TRBD1 TRBV12-5 few TRBJ1-1
CSGQKALAASYEQYF TGCAGTGGTCAGAAGGCACTAGCGGCCTCCTACGAGCAGTACTTC TRBD2 TRBV20-1 many TRBJ2-7
CASSSGLRDGYTF TGTGCCAGCAGCTCAGGCCTAAGAGATGGCTACACCTTC - TRBV11-1 many TRBJ1-2
CASSLIHAALGYTF TGTGCCAGCAGCTTGATTCACGCCGCCCTAGGCTACACCTTC - TRBV5-5 many TRBJ1-2
CASSLVAGVFSDTQYF TGTGCCAGCAGCTTAGTAGCGGGAGTCTTCTCAGATACGCAGTATTTT TRBD2 TRBV11-2 many TRBJ2-3
CSGVLSSYEQYF TGCAGTGGCGTTTTGAGCTCCTACGAGCAGTACTTC - TRBV20-1 - TRBJ2-7
CASSPPGPADGYTF TGTGCCAGCAGCCCTCCGGGACCAGCGGATGGCTACACCTTC - TRBV5-5 few TRBJ1-2
CASSADRGSYTF TGTGCCAGCAGTGCGGACAGGGGTAGCTACACCTTC TRBD1 TRBV2 many TRBJ1-2
CSANDRFSYEQYF TGCAGTGCTAACGACAGGTTCTCCTACGAGCAGTACTTC - TRBV20-1 few TRBJ2-7
CASRTGPGTQYF TGTGCCAGCAGGACGGGCCCAGGGACCCAGTACTTC - TRBV6-1 - TRBJ2-5
CASSWQRSNQPQHF TGTGCCAGTAGTTGGCAGAGAAGCAATCAGCCCCAGCATTTT - TRBV19 - TRBJ1-5
CASSSVGGSYEQYF TGTGCCAGCAGTTCGGTGGGAGGTAGCTACGAGCAGTACTTC - TRBV27 many TRBJ2-7
CAISGGIYEQYF TGTGCCATCAGTGGGGGGATCTACGAGCAGTACTTC - TRBV10-3 many TRBJ2-7
CASSFRGAPNEQFF TGCGCCAGCAGCTTCAGGGGCGCGCCGAATGAGCAGTTCTTC - TRBV5-1 many TRBJ2-1
CASSHRGGLGTGELFF TGTGCCAGCAGCCACCGGGGGGGGCTTGGCACCGGGGAGCTGTTTTTT TRBD2 TRBV14 - TRBJ2-2
CASSHPVGTGPYGYTF TGTGCCAGCAGCCACCCCGTCGGGACAGGGCCCTATGGCTACACCTTC TRBD1 TRBV3-1 few TRBJ1-2
CASSYTGDNSPLHF TGTGCCAGCAGTTATACAGGGGATAATTCACCCCTCCACTTT TRBD1 TRBV27 - TRBJ1-6
CSASGSTYEQYF TGCAGTGCTAGCGGGAGCACCTACGAGCAGTACTTC - TRBV20-1 many TRBJ2-7
CASSYSRDRGNTEAFF TGTGCCAGCAGTTACAGCCGAGACAGGGGGAACACTGAAGCTTTCTTT TRBD1 TRBV6-2/TRBV6-3 many TRBJ1-1